The T cell receptor (beta chain) under discussion was sequenced for a study of response to subunit inactivated influenza vaccine. Notes on this clonotype: Its antigen is undetermined.

Study-wide results and limits: Each seasonal influenza vaccination recruits few new T cells, the authors suggested.

MiXCR, applied by TCRdb to the RT-PCR reads, yields one record per CDR3 protein. The sample has about 520,000 distinct CDR3 sequences, more than 7% seen once. V shed 4 bases and J shed 4 bases, with 12 bases lying between them. Germline loops: CDR1 SNHLY, CDR2 FYNNEI. This CDR3 has 14 amino acids. This chain uses TRBV2 with TRBJ2-3; tentatively, D is TRBD2 (5 bases). The source is a man between 50 and 75 years old who received an inactivated influenza vaccine. The source was PBMCs from blood, collected about 23 months after vaccination. The CDR3 protein is CASSVVERADTQYF. The CDR3 DNA reads as TGTGCCAGCAGTGTGGTGGAGAGGGCAGATACGCAGTATTTT.